Presented here are 30 T cell receptor beta chains from one specimen sequenced in a study of T cell changes during pregnancy in multiple sclerosis. The repertoire was sequenced with immunoSEQ multiplex PCR; TCRdb's copy has only in-frame clones and lacks some. The sample holds over 100,000 clones; 92% are singletons and the top ten take about 1.5%. This specimen was peripheral blood, taken in the third trimester of pregnancy. These TCRs come from a female donor with multiple sclerosis, enrolled in a pregnancy study.

V gene TRBV6-1 combines with J gene TRBJ2-7; TRBD1 might be the D (6 bases). The V gene's germline CDR1 is MNHNS and CDR2 SASEGT. With 8 bases removed from V and 0 bases from J, the gap between germline ends came to 11 bases. The CDR3 consists of 13 residues. The CDR3: CASYGTPSYEQYF. CDR3 nucleotide sequence: TGTGCCAGCTATGGGACACCCTCCTACGAGCAGTACTTC.

The genes are TRBV6-1 and TRBJ1-1, with D perhaps matching TRBD1 (5 bases). CDR1 is MNHNS and CDR2 is SASEGT in the germline V gene. Trimming left V 1 base short and J 1 base short, with 10 bases between. CDR3 length: 15 residues. CDR3 in DNA: TGTGCCAGCAGTGAAGGGGGCAGGGCGAACACTGAAGCTTTCTTT. Its translation is CASSEGGRANTEAFF.

The genes are TRBV5-1 and TRBJ2-1, with TRBD2 identical over 7 bases. Trimming removed 0 bases from V and 10 bases from J; junction bases left unmatched: 10. Germline V gene lookup returns CDR1 SGHRS and CDR2 YFSETQ. CDR3 length equals 15 residues. CDR3 coding DNA: TGCGCCAGCAGCTTGGATAAGGGACTACCTCTGGAGCAGTTCTTC. This gives the protein CASSLDKGLPLEQFF.

This chain joins TRBV5-1 and TRBJ1-4; no clear D. The germline V gene has CDR1 SGHRS and CDR2 YFSETQ. CDR3 length: 16 residues. V shed 4 bases and J shed 0 bases, with 13 bases lying between them. CDR3 DNA sequence: TGCGCCAGCAGCCCGGCGGGAGTTCCAACTAATGAAAAACTGTTTTTT. The encoded protein is CASSPAGVPTNEKLFF.

To note about this clone: Distinct nucleotide sequences in the sample also encode this CDR3. The chain recombines TRBV28 with TRBJ1-4; D possibly corresponds to TRBD1 (6 bases). The V gene lost 2 bases and the J gene lost 0 bases, with 7 bases spanning the gap. Germline values: CDR1 MDHEN, CDR2 SYDVKM. The CDR3 runs 15 residues. Here the CDR3 DNA reads TGTGCCAGCAGTTTAGGGGGCGCAACTAATGAAAAACTGTTTTTT. Its protein product is CASSLGGATNEKLFF.

J is TRBJ2-1 and V is TRBV28, with 7 bases that match TRBD2. The ends lost 2 bases at V and 10 bases at J; junction bases unmatched: 8. Per germline, CDR1 MDHEN and CDR2 SYDVKM. This CDR3 is 14 amino acids long. CDR3 region: CASSLGEGRDEQFF. The CDR3 nucleotides are TGTGCCAGCAGTTTAGGGGAGGGGAGGGACGAGCAGTTCTTC. Looking up the rest from reference TRBV28 and TRBJ2-1 gives the full variable domain: DVKVTQSSRYLVKRTGEKVFLECVQDMDHENMFWYRQDPGLGLRLIYFSYDVKMKEKGDIPEGYSVSREKKERFSLILESASTNQTSMYLCASSLGEGRDEQFFGPGTRLTVL.

A single count supports this clone. The CDR3 region has the DNA TGTGCCAGCCGTCCTAGGGGGCCCAGCAATCAGCCCCAGCATTTT. This sequence encodes CASRPRGPSNQPQHF. The chain links TRBV27 to TRBJ1-5; 7 bases map to TRBD1. After removal of 8 bases from V and 1 base from J, the junction contained 8 bases not matched to a gene. The CDR3 has 15 residues. Germline values: CDR1 MNHEY, CDR2 SMNVEV (reference sequence).

The chain carries TRBV11-3 and TRBJ2-2; the match to TRBD2 covers 11 bases. Trimming at V came to 5 bases and at J to 0 bases, leaving 8 bases not matched to a gene. The CDR3 is 18 amino acids. Germline assignment: CDR1 SGHNT and CDR2 YENEEA. The CDR3 loop reads CASSRLAGKKTNTGELFF. CDR3 sequence (DNA): TGTGCCAGCAGCCGACTAGCGGGAAAAAAAACGAACACCGGGGAGCTGTTTTTT.

The DNA of the CDR3 is TGTGCCAGCAACCCTACAGGGATCTTTTGGTACGAGCAGTACTTC. It translates to CASNPTGIFWYEQYF. V usage is TRBV6-5 and J usage is TRBJ2-7, with D maybe TRBD1 (6 bases). The V end lost 7 bases, the J end lost 4 bases, and 20 bases lay between the germline ends. This CDR3 contains 15 residues. CDR1 is MNHEY, CDR2 SVGAGI, per germline.

J is TRBJ2-3 and V is TRBV7-3; 7 nucleotides align to TRBD2. There are 15 residues in the CDR3. V gave up 1 base and J gave up 4 bases; unmatched junction bases: 5. Germline V gives CDR1 SGHTA, CDR2 FQGTGA. The CDR3 DNA follows: TGTGCCAGCAGCTTAATCGGGGGGTCGGCAGATACGCAGTATTTT. Translated, it gives CASSLIGGSADTQYF.

The genes are TRBV11-2 and TRBJ2-1, with no clear D. Germline V lookup: CDR1 SGHAT, CDR2 FQNNGV. The CDR3 has 18 residues. The V end was cut by 2 bases, the J end by 1 base, with 18 bases between. Here the CDR3 DNA reads TGTGCCAGCAGCTTAATACCATTTGAACGGAGTTCCTACAATGAGCAGTTCTTC. This encodes CASSLIPFERSSYNEQFF.

The chain combines TRBV2 with TRBJ1-6, with D perhaps TRBD1 (5 bases). Deletions cut 3 bases from V and 2 bases from J, with 11 bases between. This CDR3 is 16 amino acids long. Germline CDR1 is SNHLY and CDR2 is FYNNEI. The CDR3 sequence: CASSEDTPPYNSPLHF. The CDR3 DNA reads as TGTGCCAGCAGTGAGGACACCCCCCCCTATAATTCACCCCTCCACTTT. The variable domain in full, completed from reference TRBV2 and TRBJ1-6, reads EPEVTQTPSHQVTQMGQEVILRCVPISNHLYFYWYRQILGQKVEFLVSFYNNEISEKSEIFDDQFSVERPDGSNFTLKIRSTKLEDSAMYFCASSEDTPPYNSPLHFGNGTRLTVT.

The chain combines TRBV4-2 with TRBJ1-2, with 8 nucleotides matching TRBD1. Germline loops: CDR1 LGHNA, CDR2 YNFKEQ. Trimming took 2 bases from V and 2 from J; bases not matched to a gene: 7. There are 16 residues in the CDR3. The CDR3 here is CASSQSYRDRNYGYTF. The CDR3 DNA reads as TGTGCCAGCAGCCAATCCTATAGGGACAGGAACTATGGCTACACCTTC.

V and J are TRBV4-1 and TRBJ2-1; D is ambiguous. Germline V gene lookup returns CDR1 MGHRA and CDR2 YSYEKL. The CDR3 runs to 16 residues. Between the trimmed V and J ends, which lost 0 bases and 0 bases, there was a span of 9 bases. This CDR3 reads CASSQESRSSYNEQFF. In DNA form, the CDR3 reads TGCGCCAGCAGCCAAGAAAGCCGGAGCTCCTACAATGAGCAGTTCTTC.

The chain has TRBV5-1 and TRBJ2-3; the match to TRBD2 covers 8 bases. J lost 0 bases, V lost 4 bases, and 7 bases had no gene match. CDR3 length: 16 residues. CDR1 and CDR2 from the germline V gene are SGHRS and YFSETQ. CDR3 DNA sequence: TGCGCCAGCAGCCCCCGGCCTAGCGGGAGCACAGATACGCAGTATTTT. Protein sequence: CASSPRPSGSTDTQYF.

The chain recombines TRBV30 with TRBJ1-5; TRBD1 agrees at 7 bases. The trim removed 3 bases at V and 1 base at J, leaving 6 bases unmatched. The CDR3 is made up of 15 amino acids. The germline gives CDR1 GTSNPN, CDR2 SVGIG (reference sequence). The CDR3 DNA is TGTGCCTGGAGCGCAGACAGGGAGAGCAATCAGCCCCAGCATTTT. Its translation: CAWSADRESNQPQHF.

The chain couples TRBV10-3 to TRBJ2-5; D possibly corresponds to TRBD2 (7 bases). Trimming pared 11 bases from V and 0 bases from J, leaving 13 bases between. Germline V lookup: CDR1 ENHRY, CDR2 SYGVKD. The length of the CDR3 is 13 residues. The CDR3: CAAAGADQETQYF. CDR3 sequence (DNA): TGTGCCGCTGCGGGGGCGGACCAAGAGACCCAGTACTTC.

The V gene is TRBV6-5, the J gene TRBJ1-5; tentatively, D is TRBD1 (5 bases). Germline CDR1 MNHEY, CDR2 SVGAGI. The CDR3 sequence is 14 residues long. Trimming shortened V by 6 bases and J by 0 bases, and 9 bases separated the two germline ends. This CDR3 is CASRGEYSNQPQHF. The CDR3 DNA is TGTGCCAGCAGAGGGGAATATAGCAATCAGCCCCAGCATTTT.

V usage is TRBV5-4 and J usage is TRBJ2-7; TRBD2 aligns across 12 bases. Germline V lookup: CDR1 SGHNT, CDR2 YYREEE (reference sequence). The V gene end was trimmed by 0 bases and the J gene end by 1 base; junction bases not matched to a gene: 2. CDR3 size: 16 residues. The CDR3 DNA follows: TGTGCCAGCAGCTTGGCCCTAGCGGGAGGGTCCTACGAGCAGTACTTC. Protein product: CASSLALAGGSYEQYF.

The chain employs TRBV6-1 and TRBJ2-3; possible D gene TRBD1, 5 bases. This CDR3 spans 13 amino acids. Per the germline V gene, CDR1 is MNHNS and CDR2 is SASEGT. Trimming removed 6 bases at V and 2 bases at J, with 9 bases between. CDR3 nucleotides: TGTGCCAGCAGAGACAGCTTCACAGATACGCAGTATTTT. It specifies CASRDSFTDTQYF.

This clone has just one count. The chain links TRBV11-1 to TRBJ2-5; a weak D match, TRBD1 (5 bases). The germline V and J ends were trimmed by 3 bases and 2 bases, with 7 bases remaining between them. The CDR3 is 13 amino acids. Germline V CDR1 and CDR2: SGHAT, FQDESV (reference sequence). The CDR3 sequence is CASSLSGQETQYF. The CDR3, as DNA: TGTGCCAGCAGCTTGTCAGGGCAAGAGACCCAGTACTTC.

This clone was observed a few times. The CDR3 DNA reads as TGTGCCAGTAGTTCCCAACTTATGAACACTGAAGCTTTCTTT. Translating gives CASSSQLMNTEAFF. This chain links TRBV19 with TRBJ1-1, with D unclear. V lost 5 bases, J lost 0 bases, and 10 bases lay in between. In germline, CDR1 is LNHDA, CDR2 SQIVND (reference sequence). The CDR3 loop spans 14 amino acids.

The V and J genes are TRBV4-1 and TRBJ2-1; 15 nucleotides agree with TRBD2. This CDR3 is built from 18 residues. With V trimmed by 0 bases and J by 7 bases, 7 bases remained unmatched. Germline CDR1 reads MGHRA; CDR2 reads YSYEKL. The CDR3: CASSQEGLAGGFRNEQFF. The DNA for the CDR3 is TGCGCCAGCAGCCAAGAGGGACTAGCGGGAGGTTTCCGGAATGAGCAGTTCTTC.

V gene TRBV15 combines with J gene TRBJ1-1; D is ambiguous. V was clipped by 5 bases and J by 1 base, with 8 bases between them. Germline CDR1 and CDR2: LNHNV and YYDKDF (reference sequence). The CDR3 is 13 amino acids. The CDR3 coding sequence is TGTGCCACCAGCCTTAAATGGAACACTGAAGCTTTCTTT. This translates into CATSLKWNTEAFF.

J is TRBJ2-5 and V is TRBV10-3; D might be TRBD2 (7 bases). From germline, CDR1 is ENHRY and CDR2 SYGVKD. The ends were cut back, 3 bases at V and 2 bases at J, with 10 bases in the middle. The CDR3 runs to 14 residues. CDR3 DNA sequence: TGTGCCATCAGTGAAGGGGGGGGACAAGAGACCCAGTACTTC. Protein sequence: CAISEGGGQETQYF.

The table lists this clone with a few counts. This sequence joins TRBV27 and TRBJ1-2; the match to TRBD1 covers 8 bases. Germline V CDR1 and CDR2: MNHEY, SMNVEV (reference sequence). The CDR3 is 16 amino acids. Trimming cost V 4 bases and J 8 bases; bases outside gene matches: 15. The DNA for the CDR3 is TGTGCCAGCAGTTCCGTAAGCGGACAGGGTCACCGGGGCTACACCTTC. Translated, it gives CASSSVSGQGHRGYTF.

The genes are TRBV6-1 and TRBJ2-3; D possibly corresponds to TRBD2 (7 bases). Germline loops: CDR1 MNHNS, CDR2 SASEGT. CDR3 length equals 14 residues. The V and J ends lost 6 bases and 4 bases respectively, with 14 bases between them. CDR3 sequence: CASRGTGGPDTQYF. CDR3 bases: TGTGCCAGCAGAGGGACGGGGGGCCCAGATACGCAGTATTTT.

The chain joins TRBV27 to TRBJ2-5, with D perhaps TRBD2 (6 bases). The V and J ends lost 3 bases and 2 bases respectively, with 13 bases between them. Germline assignment: CDR1 MNHEY and CDR2 SMNVEV (reference sequence). This CDR3 has 15 residues. DNA of the CDR3: TGTGCCAGCAGTTTGTATCCGGGAGTACAAGAGACCCAGTACTTC. It translates to CASSLYPGVQETQYF.

This clone has a handful of counts. The chain employs TRBV27 and TRBJ2-3; 16 nucleotides line up with TRBD2. Germline CDR1 is MNHEY and CDR2 is SMNVEV (reference sequence). This CDR3 is built from 19 residues. Germline trimming cut 1 base from V and 5 bases from J; bases unmatched to any gene: 9. In DNA, the CDR3 is TGTGCCAGCAGTTTATTGGGACTAGCGGGAGGGGACTCTCGAGATACGCAGTATTTT. It is translated as CASSLLGLAGGDSRDTQYF.

CDR3 sequence reads: CAIRVPSGGTGTDTQYF. CDR3 DNA: TGTGCCATCAGAGTCCCTAGCGGGGGGACCGGCACAGATACGCAGTATTTT. V and J are TRBV10-3 and TRBJ2-3, with 11 bases aligning to TRBD2. The CDR3 has 17 residues. Germline V gene sequence: CDR1 ENHRY, CDR2 SYGVKD. V shed 6 bases and J 1 base; nucleotides not matched to a gene: 9.